This T cell receptor beta chain was documented in a study of blood T cell repertoires in COVID-19. Background on the study: The samples span acute and convalescent COVID-19 from the United States, Italy and Spain.

Per the authors' pipeline: Estimation of nucleated cell counts was performed using reference gene primer amplification. Sequenced by immunoSEQ multiplex PCR; TCRdb stores in-frame clones only, minus some. V and J calls and clone size are copied from that table; D and trimming were computed from the DNA. The sample shows roughly 50,000 clones, about 91% of them seen only once. Sequenced sample: peripheral blood. This clonotype was sampled from a woman aged 60-75 years with active COVID-19.

DNA of the CDR3: TGTGCCAGCAGCACTCGGGACAGGCTCTCTGGGGCCAACGTCCTGACTTTC. Translation: CASSTRDRLSGANVLTF. This chain connects TRBV7-9 to TRBJ2-6; 8 bases are a match to TRBD1. With 5 bases clipped from V and 0 bases from J, the junction kept 6 bases outside the gene matches. This CDR3 is 17 amino acids long. Germline V gene data show CDR1 as SEHNR and CDR2 as FQNEAQ (reference sequence).